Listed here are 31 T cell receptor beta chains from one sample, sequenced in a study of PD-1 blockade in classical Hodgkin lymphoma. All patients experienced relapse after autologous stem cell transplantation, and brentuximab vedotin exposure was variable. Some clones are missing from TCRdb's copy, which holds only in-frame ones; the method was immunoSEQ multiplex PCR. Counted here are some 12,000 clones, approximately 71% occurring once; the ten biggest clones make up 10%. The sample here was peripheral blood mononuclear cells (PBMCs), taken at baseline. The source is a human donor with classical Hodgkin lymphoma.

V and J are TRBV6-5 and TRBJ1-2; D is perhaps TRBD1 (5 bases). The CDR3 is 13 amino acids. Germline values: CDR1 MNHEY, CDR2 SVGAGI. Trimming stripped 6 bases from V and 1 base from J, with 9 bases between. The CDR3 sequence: CASSPQGNYGYTF. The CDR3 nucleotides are TGTGCCAGCAGCCCCCAGGGTAACTATGGCTACACCTTC.

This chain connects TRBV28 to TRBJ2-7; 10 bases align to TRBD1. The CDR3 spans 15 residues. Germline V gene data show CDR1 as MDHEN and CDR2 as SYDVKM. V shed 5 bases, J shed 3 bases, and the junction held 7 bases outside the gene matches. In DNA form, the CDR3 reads TGTGCCAGCAGTCCCCGGGGGACAGGGGACTACGAGCAGTACTTC. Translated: CASSPRGTGDYEQYF.

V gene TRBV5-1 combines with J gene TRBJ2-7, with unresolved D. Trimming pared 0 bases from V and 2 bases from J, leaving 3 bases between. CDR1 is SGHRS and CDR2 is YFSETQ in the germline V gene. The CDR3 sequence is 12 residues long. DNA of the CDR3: TGCGCCAGCAGCTTGGGGGCCTACGAGCAGTACTTC. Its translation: CASSLGAYEQYF.

The CDR3 sequence is CASSLDLAGGDTGELFF. The CDR3 DNA reads TGTGCCAGCAGCTTAGATTTGGCGGGAGGAGATACCGGGGAGCTGTTTTTT. The chain couples TRBV11-2 to TRBJ2-2; 8 positions match TRBD2. The J segment lost 5 bases and the V segment lost 0 bases, leaving 8 bases of the junction unmatched. The V gene's germline CDR1 is SGHAT and CDR2 FQNNGV. The length of the CDR3 is 17 residues. The whole variable domain, remainder taken from reference TRBV11-2 and TRBJ2-2, is EAGVAQSPRYKIIEKRQSVAFWCNPISGHATLYWYQQILGQGPKLLIQFQNNGVVDDSQLPKDRFSAERLKGVDSTLKIQPAKLEDSAVYLCASSLDLAGGDTGELFFGEGSRLTVL.

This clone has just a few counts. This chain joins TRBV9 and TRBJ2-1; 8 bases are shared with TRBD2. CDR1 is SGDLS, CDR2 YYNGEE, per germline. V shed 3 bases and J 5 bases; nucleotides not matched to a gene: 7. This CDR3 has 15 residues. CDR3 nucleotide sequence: TGTGCCAGCAGCGGTAGCGGGAATCCCCACAATGAGCAGTTCTTC. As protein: CASSGSGNPHNEQFF.

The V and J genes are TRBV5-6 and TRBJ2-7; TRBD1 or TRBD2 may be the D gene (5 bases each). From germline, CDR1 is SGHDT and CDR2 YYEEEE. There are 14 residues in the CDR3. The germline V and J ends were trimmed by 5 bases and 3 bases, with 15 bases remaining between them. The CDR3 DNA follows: TGTGCCAGCAGTTGGGGGACGGAACACTACGAGCAGTACTTC. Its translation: CASSWGTEHYEQYF.

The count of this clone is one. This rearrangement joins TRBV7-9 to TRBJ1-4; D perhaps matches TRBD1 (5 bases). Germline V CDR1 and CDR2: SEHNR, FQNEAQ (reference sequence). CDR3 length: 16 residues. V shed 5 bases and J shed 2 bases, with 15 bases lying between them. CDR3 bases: TGTGCCAGCAGCCCGCGCAGGGTGGGGACTAATGAAAAACTGTTTTTT. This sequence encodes CASSPRRVGTNEKLFF.

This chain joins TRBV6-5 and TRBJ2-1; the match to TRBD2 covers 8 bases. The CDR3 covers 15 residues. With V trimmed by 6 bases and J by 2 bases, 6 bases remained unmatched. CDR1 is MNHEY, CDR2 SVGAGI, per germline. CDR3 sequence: CASRPTSGTYNEQFF. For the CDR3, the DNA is TGTGCCAGCAGACCAACTAGCGGCACCTACAATGAGCAGTTCTTC.

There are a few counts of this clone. DNA of the CDR3: TGTGCCAGCAGCTTAGTCGGGAACACTGAAGCTTTCTTT. This encodes CASSLVGNTEAFF. V usage is TRBV7-2 and J usage is TRBJ1-1; D not certain. The CDR3 sequence is 13 residues long. Trimming left V 1 base short and J 1 base short, with 4 bases between. Germline V gene data show CDR1 as SGHTA and CDR2 as FQGNSA. The variable domain in full, with the rest retrieved from reference TRBV7-2 and TRBJ1-1, is GAGVSQSPSNKVTEKGKDVELRCDPISGHTALYWYRQSLGQGLEFLIYFQGNSAPDKSGLPSDRFSAERTGGSVSTLTIQRTQQEDSAVYLCASSLVGNTEAFFGQGTRLTVV.

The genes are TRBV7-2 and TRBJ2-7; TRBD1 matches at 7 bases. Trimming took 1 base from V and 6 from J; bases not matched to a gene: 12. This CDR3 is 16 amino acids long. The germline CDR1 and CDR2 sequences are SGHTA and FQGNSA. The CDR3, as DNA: TGTGCCAGCAGCTTAGTTCCGGGGCAGGGGGTCAGCGAGCAGTACTTC. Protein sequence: CASSLVPGQGVSEQYF.

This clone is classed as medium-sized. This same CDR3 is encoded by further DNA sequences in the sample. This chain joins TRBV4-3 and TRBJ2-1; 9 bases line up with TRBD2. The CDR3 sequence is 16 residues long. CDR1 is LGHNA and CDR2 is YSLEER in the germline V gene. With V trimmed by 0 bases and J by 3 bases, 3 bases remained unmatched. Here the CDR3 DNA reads TGCGCCAGCAGCCAAGATCTAGCGGGGATCTACAATGAGCAGTTCTTC. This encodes CASSQDLAGIYNEQFF.

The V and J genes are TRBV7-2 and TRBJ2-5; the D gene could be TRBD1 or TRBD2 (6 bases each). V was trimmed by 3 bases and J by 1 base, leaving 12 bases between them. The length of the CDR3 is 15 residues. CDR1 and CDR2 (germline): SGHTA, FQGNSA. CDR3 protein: CASSFRSGAQETQYF. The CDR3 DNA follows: TGTGCCAGCAGCTTCAGGTCGGGGGCCCAAGAGACCCAGTACTTC.

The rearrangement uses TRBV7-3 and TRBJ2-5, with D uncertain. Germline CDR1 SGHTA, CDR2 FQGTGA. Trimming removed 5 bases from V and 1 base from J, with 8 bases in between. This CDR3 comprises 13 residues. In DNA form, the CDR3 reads TGTGCCAGCAGCCCGCTTGGCCAAGAGACCCAGTACTTC. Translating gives CASSPLGQETQYF.

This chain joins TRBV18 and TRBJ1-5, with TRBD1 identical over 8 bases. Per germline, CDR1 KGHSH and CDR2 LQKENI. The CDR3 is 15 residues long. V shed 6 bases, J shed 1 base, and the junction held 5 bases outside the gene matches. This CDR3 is CASSPGQGSNQPQHF. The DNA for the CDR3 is TGTGCCAGCTCCCCCGGACAGGGAAGCAATCAGCCCCAGCATTTT.

CDR3: CASRRPGTGNYGYTF. The CDR3 DNA reads TGTGCCAGCAGACGTCCCGGGACAGGGAACTATGGCTACACCTTC. The chain has TRBV28 and TRBJ1-2; 9 nucleotides agree with TRBD1. V was pared by 6 bases and J by 2 bases, with 7 bases of the junction left unmatched. CDR3 size: 15 residues. From germline, CDR1 is MDHEN and CDR2 SYDVKM.

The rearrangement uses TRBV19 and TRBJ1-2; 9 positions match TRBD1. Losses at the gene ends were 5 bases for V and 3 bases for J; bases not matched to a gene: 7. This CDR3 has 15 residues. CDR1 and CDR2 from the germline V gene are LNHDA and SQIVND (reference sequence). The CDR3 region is CASSSKRDRDYGYTF. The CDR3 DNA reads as TGTGCCAGTAGTTCGAAAAGGGACAGGGACTATGGCTACACCTTC.

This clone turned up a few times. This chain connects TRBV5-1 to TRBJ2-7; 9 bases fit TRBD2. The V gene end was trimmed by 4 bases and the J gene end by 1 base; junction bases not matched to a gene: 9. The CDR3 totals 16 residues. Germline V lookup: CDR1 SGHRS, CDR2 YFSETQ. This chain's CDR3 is CASSINSGGGSYEQYF. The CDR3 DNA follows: TGCGCCAGCAGCATAAATAGCGGGGGAGGATCCTACGAGCAGTACTTC.

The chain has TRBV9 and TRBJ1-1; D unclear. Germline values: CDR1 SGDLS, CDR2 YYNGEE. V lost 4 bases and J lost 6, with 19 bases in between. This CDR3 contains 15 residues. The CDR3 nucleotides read TGTGCCAGCAGCCCCCGGCGGAGAGGGATTGCTGAAGCTTTCTTT. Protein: CASSPRRRGIAEAFF.

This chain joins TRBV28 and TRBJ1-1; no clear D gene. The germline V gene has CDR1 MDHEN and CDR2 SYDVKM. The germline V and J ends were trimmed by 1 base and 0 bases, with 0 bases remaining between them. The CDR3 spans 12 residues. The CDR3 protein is CASSLLNTEAFF. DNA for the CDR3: TGTGCCAGCAGTTTATTGAACACTGAAGCTTTCTTT. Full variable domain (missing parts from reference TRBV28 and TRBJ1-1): DVKVTQSSRYLVKRTGEKVFLECVQDMDHENMFWYRQDPGLGLRLIYFSYDVKMKEKGDIPEGYSVSREKKERFSLILESASTNQTSMYLCASSLLNTEAFFGQGTRLTVV.

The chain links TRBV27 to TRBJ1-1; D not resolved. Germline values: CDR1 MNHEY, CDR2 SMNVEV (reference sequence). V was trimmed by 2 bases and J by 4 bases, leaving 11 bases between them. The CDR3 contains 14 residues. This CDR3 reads CASSLEGLGTEAFF. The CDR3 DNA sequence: TGTGCCAGCAGTTTAGAGGGTCTTGGCACTGAAGCTTTCTTT.

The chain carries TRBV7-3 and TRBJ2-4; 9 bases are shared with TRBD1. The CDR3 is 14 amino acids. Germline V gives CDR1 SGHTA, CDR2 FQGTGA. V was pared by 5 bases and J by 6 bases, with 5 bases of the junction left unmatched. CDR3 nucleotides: TGTGCCAGCAGCCCTGGGACAGGGCTAAACATTCAGTACTTC. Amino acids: CASSPGTGLNIQYF. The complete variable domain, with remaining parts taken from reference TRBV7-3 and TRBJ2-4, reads GAGVSQTPSNKVTEKGKYVELRCDPISGHTALYWYRQSLGQGPEFLIYFQGTGAADDSGLPNDRFFAVRPEGSVSTLKIQRTERGDSAVYLCASSPGTGLNIQYFGAGTRLSVL.

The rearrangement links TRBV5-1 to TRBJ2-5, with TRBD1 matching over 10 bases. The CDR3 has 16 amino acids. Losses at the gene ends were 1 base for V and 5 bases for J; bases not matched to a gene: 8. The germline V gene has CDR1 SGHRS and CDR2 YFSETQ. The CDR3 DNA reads TGCGCCAGCAGCTTGAGGACAGGGGGTTGGAAGGAGACCCAGTACTTC. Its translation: CASSLRTGGWKETQYF.

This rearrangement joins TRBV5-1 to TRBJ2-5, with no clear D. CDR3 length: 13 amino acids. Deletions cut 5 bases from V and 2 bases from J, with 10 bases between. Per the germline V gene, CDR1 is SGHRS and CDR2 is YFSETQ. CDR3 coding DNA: TGCGCCAGCAGTGGGGTCTCACAAGAGACCCAGTACTTC. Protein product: CASSGVSQETQYF.

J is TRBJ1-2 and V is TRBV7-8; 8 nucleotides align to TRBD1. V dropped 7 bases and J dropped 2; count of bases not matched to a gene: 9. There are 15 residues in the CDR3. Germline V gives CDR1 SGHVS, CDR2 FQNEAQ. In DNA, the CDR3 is TGTGCCAGCACTCCAAGCAGGGGGCAAAACTATGGCTACACCTTC. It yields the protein CASTPSRGQNYGYTF. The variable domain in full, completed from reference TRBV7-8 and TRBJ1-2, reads GAGVSQSPRYKVAKRGQDVALRCDPISGHVSLFWYQQALGQGPEFLTYFQNEAQLDKSGLPSDRFFAERPEGSVSTLKIQRTQQEDSAVYLCASTPSRGQNYGYTFGSGTRLTVV.

The CDR3 loop reads CASSLRNSGRAGGTDTQYF. Here the CDR3 DNA reads TGTGCCAGCAGCCTTAGAAACTCGGGGAGGGCCGGAGGCACAGATACGCAGTATTTT. The chain carries TRBV11-2 and TRBJ2-3; TRBD2 matches at 7 bases. This CDR3 has 19 amino acids. The germline V gene has CDR1 SGHAT and CDR2 FQNNGV. The trim removed 5 bases at V and 1 base at J, leaving 18 bases unmatched.

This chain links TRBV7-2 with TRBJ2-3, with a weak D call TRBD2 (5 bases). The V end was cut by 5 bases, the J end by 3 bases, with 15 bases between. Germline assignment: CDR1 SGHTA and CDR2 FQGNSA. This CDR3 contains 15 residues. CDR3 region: CASSPSGQRTDTQYF. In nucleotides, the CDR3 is TGTGCCAGCAGCCCGAGCGGCCAGAGAACAGATACGCAGTATTTT.

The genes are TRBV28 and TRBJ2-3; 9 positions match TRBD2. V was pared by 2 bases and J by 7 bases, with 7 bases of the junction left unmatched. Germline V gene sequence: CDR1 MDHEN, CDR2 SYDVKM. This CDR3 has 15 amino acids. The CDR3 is CASSLSSGGLYTQYF. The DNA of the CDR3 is TGTGCCAGCAGTTTAAGTAGCGGGGGATTATATACGCAGTATTTT.

The CDR3 sequence: CASSYSGVRNEQYF. In nucleotides, the CDR3 is TGTGCCAGCAGTTACTCAGGGGTCAGGAACGAGCAGTACTTC. The rearrangement uses TRBV6-5 and TRBJ2-7, with a possible D match to TRBD1 (5 bases). The germline V gene has CDR1 MNHEY and CDR2 SVGAGI. Trimming removed 0 bases at V and 5 bases at J, with 11 bases between. CDR3 length: 14 residues.

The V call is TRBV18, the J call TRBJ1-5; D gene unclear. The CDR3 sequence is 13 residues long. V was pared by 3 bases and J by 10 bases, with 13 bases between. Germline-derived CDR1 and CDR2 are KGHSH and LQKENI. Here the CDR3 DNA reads TGTGCCAGCTCACCCGACCGGGAGGGTCCCCAGCATTTT. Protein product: CASSPDREGPQHF. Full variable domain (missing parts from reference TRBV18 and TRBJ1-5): NAGVMQNPRHLVRRRGQEARLRCSPMKGHSHVYWYRQLPEEGLKFMVYLQKENIIDESGMPKERFSAEFPKEGPSILRIQQVVRGDSAAYFCASSPDREGPQHFGDGTRLSIL.

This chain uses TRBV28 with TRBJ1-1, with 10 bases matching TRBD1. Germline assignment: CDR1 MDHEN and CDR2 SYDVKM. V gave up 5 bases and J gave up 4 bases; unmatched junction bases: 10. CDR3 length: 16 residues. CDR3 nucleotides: TGTGCCAGCAGTCCTCCGGGACAGGGGTTTATCACTGAAGCTTTCTTT. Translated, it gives CASSPPGQGFITEAFF.

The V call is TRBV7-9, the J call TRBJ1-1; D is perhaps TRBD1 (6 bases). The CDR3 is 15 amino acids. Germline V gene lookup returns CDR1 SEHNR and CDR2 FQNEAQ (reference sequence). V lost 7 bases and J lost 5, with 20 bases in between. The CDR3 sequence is CASTYFRGRGTEAFF. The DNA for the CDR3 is TGTGCCAGCACCTATTTCCGCGGGAGGGGGACTGAAGCTTTCTTT.